These 10 T cell receptor beta chains originate from one sample sequenced in a study of T cells in Graves' hyperthyroidism and ophthalmopathy. Amplification targeted TCR beta CDR3 regions from RNA transcripts. The primer set for the first-round RT-PCR of the TCR CDR3 was HTBI. MiXCR, applied by TCRdb to the multiplex PCR reads, yields one record per CDR3 protein. The sample lists a few hundred thousand distinct CDR3 sequences, less than 20% occurring once. Sequences were obtained from blood. All receptors derive from a woman aged 30 to 39 with Graves' hyperthyroidism.

The rearrangement uses TRBV20-1 and TRBJ2-1; D might be TRBD1 or TRBD2, each matching 6 bases. Deletions cut 3 bases from V and 7 bases from J, with 16 bases between. The germline V gene encodes CDR1 DFQATT and CDR2 SNEGSKA (reference sequence). This CDR3 comprises 14 residues. The CDR3 here is CSASGGGLRNEQFF. In DNA, the CDR3 is TGCAGTGCTAGTGGAGGGGGTCTAAGGAATGAGCAGTTCTTC.

This clonotype was counted ten times or more. The V and J genes are TRBV5-6 and TRBJ1-1, with D possibly being TRBD1 (6 bases). Germline loops: CDR1 SGHDT, CDR2 YYEEEE. V lost 3 bases to trimming and J lost 0 bases, with 9 bases between them. CDR3 length equals 14 residues. The CDR3 bases are TGTGCCAGCAGCTCAGGGGTGATGAACACTGAAGCTTTCTTT. It is translated as CASSSGVMNTEAFF.

The CDR3 is CSAGAGPRTGELFF. DNA of the CDR3: TGCAGTGCTGGAGCGGGACCTCGTACCGGGGAGCTGTTTTTT. The V and J genes are TRBV20-1 and TRBJ2-2; 7 positions match TRBD2. From germline, CDR1 is DFQATT and CDR2 SNEGSKA (reference sequence). The CDR3 is made up of 14 amino acids. V gave up 5 bases and J gave up 5 bases; unmatched junction bases: 8.

This clonotype was detected ten times or more. The chain recombines TRBV7-9 with TRBJ2-1; TRBD2 matches at 7 bases. V dropped 2 bases and J dropped 10; count of bases not matched to a gene: 11. The CDR3 length is 15 residues. Germline values: CDR1 SEHNR, CDR2 FQNEAQ (reference sequence). The CDR3 DNA reads as TGTGCCAGCAGCTTATTAGCGGGTGCCCGGGGGGAGCAGTTCTTC. It encodes CASSLLAGARGEQFF.

This clonotype was found many times. This chain uses TRBV10-3 with TRBJ2-3; D gene ambiguous. Germline V lookup: CDR1 ENHRY, CDR2 SYGVKD. The CDR3 runs 14 residues. The V end was cut by 3 bases, the J end by 2 bases, with 9 bases between. CDR3: CAISDNGYTDTQYF. CDR3 in DNA: TGTGCCATCAGTGATAACGGTTACACAGATACGCAGTATTTT.

The table lists this clonotype with many counts. V usage is TRBV19 and J usage is TRBJ1-5; 8 bases match TRBD1. Germline V gene data show CDR1 as LNHDA and CDR2 as SQIVND (reference sequence). V shed 6 bases, J shed 0 bases, and the junction held 7 bases outside the gene matches. This CDR3 spans 16 amino acids. The CDR3 DNA follows: TGTGCCAGTAGCCTCCGGGGACAGGATAGCAATCAGCCCCAGCATTTT. Its translation is CASSLRGQDSNQPQHF.

This clonotype has just a few counts. The chain couples TRBV7-2 to TRBJ2-3; TRBD1 or TRBD2 may be the D gene (5 bases each). V lost 3 bases to trimming and J lost 3 bases, with 13 bases between them. Germline V gives CDR1 SGHTA, CDR2 FQGNSA. The CDR3 covers 15 residues. CDR3 sequence: CASSFRGWGTDTQYF. DNA for the CDR3: TGTGCCAGCAGCTTCCGGGGATGGGGGACAGATACGCAGTATTTT.

This clonotype was counted many times. The V and J genes are TRBV27 and TRBJ1-1; D unresolved. Germline V lookup: CDR1 MNHEY, CDR2 SMNVEV (reference sequence). Trimming removed 2 bases at V and 1 base at J, with 5 bases between. The CDR3 sequence is 13 residues long. CDR3 nucleotides: TGTGCCAGCAGTTTAAACGCGAACACTGAAGCTTTCTTT. This sequence encodes CASSLNANTEAFF.

This chain joins TRBV11-2 and TRBJ2-5; D unclear. There are 17 residues in the CDR3. V lost 1 base to trimming and J lost 4 bases, with 19 bases between them. Germline V gene data show CDR1 as SGHAT and CDR2 as FQNNGV. CDR3 DNA: TGTGCCAGCAGCTTAGGGGCGCGGATGGGCCAGCCAGAGACCCAGTACTTC. Translation gives CASSLGARMGQPETQYF.

The rearrangement uses TRBV24-1 and TRBJ2-2; D not resolved. The ends were cut back, 4 bases at V and 5 bases at J, with 4 bases in the middle. The CDR3 consists of 12 residues. From germline, CDR1 is KGHDR and CDR2 SFDVKD. The CDR3 DNA sequence: TGTGCCACCAGTGACACAACCGGGGAGCTGTTTTTT. As protein: CATSDTTGELFF.